This T cell receptor beta chain was documented in a study of CD8+CD57+ T cells in acquired aplastic anemia (dated by TCRdb to the late 2010s). Regarding the complete study: DNA extracted from sorted CD4+ and CD8+ cells had a mean of 3.2 ug, with a range of roughly 0.19 to 27.4 ug. General study outcomes and caveats: CD8+ Simpson's diversity did not differ significantly between patients and healthy controls (P=0.060). Around 31 CD8+ CDR3 sequences were shared between patients and controls but appeared highly expressed in patients and within their immunodominant clones.

In this study, sorted CD4+ and CD8+ T cells from the blood of healthy subjects and of severe aplastic anemia patients had their TCR repertoires deep-sequenced. Ficoll-Paque density gradient centrifugation was used to isolate peripheral blood mononuclear cells. CD4+ and CD8+ T cells were sorted by FACS or magnetic beads before DNA extraction. This clonotype was observed a few times. Its antigen is currently not known. The record has no base qualities; no much larger clone is one base away. V is pared back by 6 bases and J by 7 bases, with 16 bases lying between the germline termini. Per the germline V gene (reference sequence), DFQATT is the CDR1 and SNEGSKA is the CDR2. Its CDR3 holds 14 amino acids, cysteine through phenylalanine. The entry retains the CDR3 DNA only, 42 bases that are in frame from base 1. TCR beta VDJ combination and CDR3 sequence profiling used genomic DNA as the template. An Illumina HiSeq 2000 was the platform used for TCR repertoire sequencing. The study's processing was this. TRBV/TRBJ rearrangement plots, CDR3 size and DJ length profiles, and Simpson's diversity index were used to assess repertoires. The immunodominant clone was defined as the most abundant DNA sequence in deep sequencing data. CDR3 amino acid sequences were checked for sharing between subjects and were compared against published repertoires and the VDJdb database. TCRdb ran its own pipeline on the public reads, namely fastp trimming at Q25 and MiXCR clone calling, and kept in-frame beta chains. Every CDR3 protein is listed once, alongside the most common genes and DNA of its rows. These V and J calls are TCRdb output, not the study's own analysis. The sample yields 200,000 or so distinct CDR3 sequences; over 60% were counted once. Just over 45% of the sample is in the top ten clones.

Material for sequencing was sorted CD4+, CD8+, or CD8+CD57+ T cells (not recorded which) from PBMCs. The sequence joins TRBV20-1 to TRBJ1-6; matching of 6 bases hints at TRBD1 as the D gene. This sequence was found in a human donor with severe aplastic anemia or a healthy control (not recorded which). The bases are TGCAGTGCCCCGACAGGAAGGATGAATTCACCCCTCCACTTT. The resulting protein is CSAPTGRMNSPLHF.